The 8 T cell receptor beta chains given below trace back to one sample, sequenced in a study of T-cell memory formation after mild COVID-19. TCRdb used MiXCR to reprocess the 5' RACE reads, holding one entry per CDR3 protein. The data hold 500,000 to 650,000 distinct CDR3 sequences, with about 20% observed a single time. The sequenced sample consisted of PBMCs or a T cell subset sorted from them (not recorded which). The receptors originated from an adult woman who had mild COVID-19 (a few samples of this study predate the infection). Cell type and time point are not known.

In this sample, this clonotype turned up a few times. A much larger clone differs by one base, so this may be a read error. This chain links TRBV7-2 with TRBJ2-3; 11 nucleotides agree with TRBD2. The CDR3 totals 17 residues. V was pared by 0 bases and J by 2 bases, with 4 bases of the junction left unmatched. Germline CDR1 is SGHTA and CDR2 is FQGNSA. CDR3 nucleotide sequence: TGTGCCAGCAGCTTAGCGGCTAGCGGGAGGCTCACAGATACGCAGTATTTT. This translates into CASSLAASGRLTDTQYF.

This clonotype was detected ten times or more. Here the CDR3 reads CASSLSGGRETQYF. CDR3 DNA: TGTGCCAGCAGCCTTTCGGGGGGCCGAGAGACCCAGTACTTC. The chain joins TRBV12-3 or TRBV12-4 to TRBJ2-5, with D possibly matching TRBD2 (7 bases). The germline V and J ends were trimmed by 6 bases and 4 bases, with 15 bases remaining between them. This CDR3 is built from 14 residues.

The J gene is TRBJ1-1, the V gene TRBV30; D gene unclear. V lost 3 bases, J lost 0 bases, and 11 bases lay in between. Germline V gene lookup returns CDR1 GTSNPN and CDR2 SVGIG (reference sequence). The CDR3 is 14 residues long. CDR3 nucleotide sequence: TGTGCCTGGAGCGACGGACGGTTGAACACTGAAGCTTTCTTT. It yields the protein CAWSDGRLNTEAFF.

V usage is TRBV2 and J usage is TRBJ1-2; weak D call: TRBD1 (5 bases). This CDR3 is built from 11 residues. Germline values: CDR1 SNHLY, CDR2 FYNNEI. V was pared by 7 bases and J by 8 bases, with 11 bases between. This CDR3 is CASTEGRGYTF. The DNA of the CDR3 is TGTGCCAGCACCGAGGGACGGGGCTACACCTTC.

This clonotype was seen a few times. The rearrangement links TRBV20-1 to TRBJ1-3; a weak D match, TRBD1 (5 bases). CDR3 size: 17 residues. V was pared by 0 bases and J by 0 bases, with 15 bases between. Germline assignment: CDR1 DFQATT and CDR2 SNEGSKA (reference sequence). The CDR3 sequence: CSAREGLGGSSGNTIYF. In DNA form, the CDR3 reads TGCAGTGCTAGAGAGGGGCTTGGGGGATCCTCTGGAAACACCATATATTTT.

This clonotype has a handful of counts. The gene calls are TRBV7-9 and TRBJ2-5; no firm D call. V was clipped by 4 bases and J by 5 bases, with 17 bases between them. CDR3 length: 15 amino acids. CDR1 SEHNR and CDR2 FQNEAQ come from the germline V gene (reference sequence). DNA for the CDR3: TGTGCCAGCAGCTATCGAGGTCAGGTTGAGGAGACCCAGTACTTC. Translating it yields CASSYRGQVEETQYF.

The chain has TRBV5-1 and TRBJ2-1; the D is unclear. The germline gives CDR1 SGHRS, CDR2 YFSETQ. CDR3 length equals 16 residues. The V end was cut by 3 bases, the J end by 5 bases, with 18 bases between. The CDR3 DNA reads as TGCGCCAGCAGCTGGTGGCATGGGCCCGTTGACAATGAGCAGTTCTTC. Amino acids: CASSWWHGPVDNEQFF.

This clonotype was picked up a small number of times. The CDR3 sequence is CASSQDRSSYNEQFF. In nucleotides, the CDR3 is TGTGCCAGCAGCCAAGACAGGTCGAGCTACAATGAGCAGTTCTTC. The rearrangement uses TRBV3-1 and TRBJ2-1; D remains ambiguous. V was shortened by 0 bases and J by 3 bases, with 9 bases between the two germline ends. The germline V gene has CDR1 LGHDT and CDR2 YNNKEL (reference sequence). CDR3 length: 15 amino acids.